One and the same sample provided the 24 T cell receptor beta chains below, sequenced in a study of cytomegalovirus exposure and HLA in healthy donors. The study ran its PCR with 60 Vbeta and 13 Jbeta primers. Assay used: immunoSEQ multiplex PCR; TCRdb lists only in-frame clones, some missing. The sample includes 210,000 or so clones, roughly 89% of them seen just once. The sequenced sample was PBMCs. The source of these receptors is a woman aged 18-29 years in good health and CMV-seronegative.

The count of this clone is one. The rearrangement joins TRBV10-2 to TRBJ2-2; the match to TRBD1 covers 8 bases. The junction had 7 bases not matched to a gene; V was cut back by 7 bases and J by 3 bases. The CDR3 spans 15 residues. In germline, CDR1 is WSHSY, CDR2 SAAADI. The CDR3 nucleotides read TGCGCCAGCAATACAGGGGGGCCGGACACCGGGGAGCTGTTTTTT. Amino acid sequence: CASNTGGPDTGELFF.

The rearrangement joins TRBV4-3 to TRBJ2-4; 10 bases agree with TRBD2. The germline V gene encodes CDR1 LGHNA and CDR2 YSLEER. CDR3 length: 16 amino acids. The V and J ends lost 1 base and 8 bases, in that order; junction bases with no gene match: 8. The DNA of the CDR3 is TGCGCCAGCAGCCAAGGTCTGGCTAGCGGGGGATACATTCAGTACTTC. Amino acids: CASSQGLASGGYIQYF.

The rearrangement uses TRBV7-9 and TRBJ2-3, with 7 bases identical to TRBD1. This CDR3 has 15 residues. Germline values: CDR1 SEHNR, CDR2 FQNEAQ (reference sequence). V lost 3 bases to trimming and J lost 4 bases; unmatched junction nucleotides: 7. CDR3 in amino acids: CASSFDRDGPDTQYF. CDR3 nucleotide sequence: TGTGCCAGCAGCTTCGACAGGGATGGTCCAGATACGCAGTATTTT. Variable domain in full (rest from reference TRBV7-9 and TRBJ2-3): DTGVSQNPRHKITKRGQNVTFRCDPISEHNRLYWYRQTLGQGPEFLTYFQNEAQLEKSRLLSDRFSAERPKGSFSTLEIQRTEQGDSAMYLCASSFDRDGPDTQYFGPGTRLTVL.

The CDR3 is CASRAFPPWTEAFF. The CDR3 coding sequence is TGTGCCAGCAGGGCTTTCCCCCCCTGGACTGAAGCTTTCTTT. The chain couples TRBV5-6 to TRBJ1-1; no clear D gene. The CDR3 runs to 14 residues. Germline CDR1 and CDR2: SGHDT and YYEEEE. V was pared by 5 bases and J by 5 bases, with 16 bases between.

The gene calls are TRBV9 and TRBJ1-1, with D tentatively TRBD1 (5 bases). Germline V lookup: CDR1 SGDLS, CDR2 YYNGEE. This CDR3 contains 14 residues. The V and J ends lost 4 bases and 5 bases respectively, with 15 bases between them. The CDR3 DNA follows: TGTGCCAGCAGCACAGGCCGGGGGGATACTGAAGCTTTCTTT. It encodes CASSTGRGDTEAFF.

This chain uses TRBV4-1 with TRBJ2-3; D ambiguous. Trimming took 1 base from V and 6 from J, leaving 8 bases between them. From germline, CDR1 is MGHRA and CDR2 YSYEKL. The CDR3 contains 13 residues. This CDR3 is CASSQASPDTQYF. In DNA form, the CDR3 reads TGCGCCAGCAGCCAAGCCTCCCCGGATACGCAGTATTTT.

The rearrangement links TRBV19 to TRBJ2-5; D may be TRBD2 (6 bases). The V end was cut by 5 bases, the J end by 4 bases, with 14 bases between. The V gene's germline CDR1 is LNHDA and CDR2 SQIVND (reference sequence). The CDR3 is made up of 14 amino acids. DNA for the CDR3: TGTGCCAGTAGTCTGGACTTGGAGGGAGAGACCCAGTACTTC. It specifies CASSLDLEGETQYF.

This clone has only a few counts. V is TRBV7-8 and J is TRBJ2-7; D not resolved. Between the trimmed V and J ends, which lost 3 bases and 2 bases, there was a span of 11 bases. The CDR3 length is 14 residues. Germline V gives CDR1 SGHVS, CDR2 FQNEAQ. CDR3 sequence (DNA): TGTGCCAGCAGCTTTGGCCCAAGCGCCTACGAGCAGTACTTC. Encoded protein: CASSFGPSAYEQYF.

This chain links TRBV27 with TRBJ2-7; weak D call: TRBD2 (5 bases). The CDR3 sequence is 11 residues long. Between the trimmed V and J ends, which lost 5 bases and 9 bases, there was a span of 11 bases. Germline V gene data show CDR1 as MNHEY and CDR2 as SMNVEV (reference sequence). CDR3 sequence reads: CASSAFGVQYF. CDR3 nucleotides: TGTGCCAGCAGTGCGTTCGGGGTGCAGTACTTC.

This rearrangement joins TRBV5-6 to TRBJ1-1, with D unclear. The CDR3 runs to 11 residues. The germline gives CDR1 SGHDT, CDR2 YYEEEE. Trimming left V 0 bases short and J 8 bases short, with 5 bases between. As DNA, the CDR3 is TGTGCCAGCAGCTTGGGGCAGGAAGCTTTCTTT. Translated, it gives CASSLGQEAFF.

The chain has TRBV6-6 and TRBJ2-7; D gene uncertain. The CDR3 consists of 14 residues. Germline-derived CDR1 and CDR2 are MNHNY and SVGAGI (reference sequence). Trimming took 11 bases from V and 0 from J, leaving 17 bases between them. This chain's CDR3 is CAGKTLPSSYEQYF. The CDR3 bases are TGTGCCGGCAAGACACTTCCAAGCTCCTACGAGCAGTACTTC.

With regard to this clone: The CDR3 ends on some other residue instead of the conserved phenylalanine or tryptophan, so this is likely a read error. The limits of the CDR3 on the DNA are not certain, so only TCRdb's listed CDR3 is given. The V call is TRBV5-1, the J call TRBJ2-7; TRBD1 is the table's D call, not checked against the DNA. CDR1 and CDR2 from the germline V gene are SGHRS and YFSETQ. The CDR3 has 11 residues if both end residues are counted. This chain's CDR3 is CASSFSSTGAG.

The V gene is TRBV10-3, the J gene TRBJ1-1, with a possible D match to TRBD1 (5 bases). Germline CDR1 and CDR2: ENHRY and SYGVKD. Trimming shortened V by 0 bases and J by 5 bases, and 10 bases separated the two germline ends. The CDR3 is 14 amino acids. The CDR3 protein is CAISESPGGTEAFF. CDR3 bases: TGTGCCATCAGTGAGTCTCCGGGGGGTACTGAAGCTTTCTTT.

CDR3 DNA sequence: TGTGCCAGCAGTTTGGCAGGGGATTCCTACGAGCAGTACTTC. Translation gives CASSLAGDSYEQYF. V usage is TRBV27 and J usage is TRBJ2-7, with D possibly TRBD1 on 6 matching bases. The CDR3 consists of 14 residues. Germline assignment: CDR1 MNHEY and CDR2 SMNVEV (reference sequence). V was clipped by 3 bases and J by 1 base, with 10 bases between them.

V and J are TRBV4-3 and TRBJ2-3; D perhaps matches TRBD1 (7 bases). Per germline, CDR1 LGHNA and CDR2 YSLEER. The CDR3 spans 17 residues. Trimming took off 4 bases at V and 4 bases at J, with 21 bases between the two ends. CDR3 sequence (DNA): TGCGCCAGCAGCCCGACCACCCCCGGAGGGGGCGCAGATACGCAGTATTTT. Protein sequence: CASSPTTPGGGADTQYF.

The gene calls are TRBV19 and TRBJ2-1; 8 bases are a match to TRBD2. The V gene end was trimmed by 6 bases and the J gene end by 7 bases; junction bases not matched to a gene: 11. The CDR3 covers 15 residues. In germline, CDR1 is LNHDA, CDR2 SQIVND (reference sequence). CDR3 amino acids: CASRMGVAGTNEQFF. The CDR3 DNA sequence: TGTGCCAGTAGAATGGGAGTAGCGGGAACGAATGAGCAGTTCTTC.

The V call is TRBV14, the J call TRBJ1-2; TRBD1 is a possible D gene (5 bases). CDR1 SGHDN and CDR2 FVKESK come from the germline V gene. Between the trimmed V and J ends, which lost 0 bases and 8 bases, there was a span of 16 bases. This CDR3 has 15 amino acids. The CDR3 DNA sequence: TGTGCCAGCAGCCAAGAATGGAAGAGTGGGGCAGGCTACACCTTC. Its translation: CASSQEWKSGAGYTF.

Only a few counts were recorded for this clone. The chain uses TRBV5-5 and TRBJ2-1; TRBD2 might be the D (5 bases). Germline lookup yields CDR1 SGHKS and CDR2 YYEKEE (reference sequence). The CDR3 has 16 amino acids. Trimming cost V 4 bases and J 4 bases, with 18 bases left between them. CDR3 sequence (DNA): TGTGCCAGCAGCCGGACCTCCGGGGTCGAATACAATGAGCAGTTCTTC. Residues: CASSRTSGVEYNEQFF.

The gene calls are TRBV6-1 and TRBJ2-7; perhaps TRBD1 as D (5 bases). In germline, CDR1 is MNHNS, CDR2 SASEGT. Trimming pared 0 bases from V and 3 bases from J, leaving 6 bases between. This CDR3 has 13 residues. DNA for the CDR3: TGTGCCAGCAGTGAAGCTAGGGGCTACGAGCAGTACTTC. This translates into CASSEARGYEQYF.

This sequence joins TRBV7-6 and TRBJ1-1; 7 bases agree with TRBD1. Germline V gene data show CDR1 as SGHVS and CDR2 as FNYEAQ. J lost 6 bases, V lost 5 bases, and 6 bases had no gene match. This CDR3 is built from 13 residues. The CDR3 DNA follows: TGTGCCAGCAGCACAAGACAGGGACCTGAAGCTTTCTTT. This codes for CASSTRQGPEAFF.

This chain joins TRBV18 and TRBJ2-2; D not certain. Germline V gives CDR1 KGHSH, CDR2 LQKENI. Trimming shortened V by 3 bases and J by 0 bases, and 8 bases separated the two germline ends. The CDR3 is made up of 15 amino acids. CDR3 in DNA: TGTGCCAGCTCACCGGCGACTTCGAACACCGGGGAGCTGTTTTTT. This translates into CASSPATSNTGELFF.

The chain is built from TRBV7-9 and TRBJ2-1, with 13 bases lining up with TRBD2. Losses at the gene ends were 5 bases for V and 7 bases for J; bases not matched to a gene: 8. Germline V gives CDR1 SEHNR, CDR2 FQNEAQ (reference sequence). The CDR3 sequence is 16 residues long. This chain's CDR3 is CASSPRTSGSGNEQFF. CDR3 nucleotides: TGTGCCAGCAGCCCTCGGACTAGCGGGAGTGGTAATGAGCAGTTCTTC.

The V gene is TRBV27, the J gene TRBJ2-5, with 10 bases lining up with TRBD2. Germline loops: CDR1 MNHEY, CDR2 SMNVEV (reference sequence). J gave up 5 bases and V 6 bases, and 9 bases lay outside the gene matches. The CDR3 has 15 residues. This CDR3 reads CASSSALAGQETQYF. CDR3 bases: TGTGCCAGCAGCTCTGCACTAGCGGGGCAGGAGACCCAGTACTTC.

This chain connects TRBV11-2 to TRBJ2-7, with 8 bases identical to TRBD2. CDR3 length: 16 residues. The germline V gene has CDR1 SGHAT and CDR2 FQNNGV. The trim removed 2 bases at V and 6 bases at J, leaving 12 bases unmatched. The CDR3 spells CASSLPPGGARGEQYF. The CDR3 DNA follows: TGTGCCAGCAGCTTACCCCCGGGGGGGGCAAGGGGCGAGCAGTACTTC.